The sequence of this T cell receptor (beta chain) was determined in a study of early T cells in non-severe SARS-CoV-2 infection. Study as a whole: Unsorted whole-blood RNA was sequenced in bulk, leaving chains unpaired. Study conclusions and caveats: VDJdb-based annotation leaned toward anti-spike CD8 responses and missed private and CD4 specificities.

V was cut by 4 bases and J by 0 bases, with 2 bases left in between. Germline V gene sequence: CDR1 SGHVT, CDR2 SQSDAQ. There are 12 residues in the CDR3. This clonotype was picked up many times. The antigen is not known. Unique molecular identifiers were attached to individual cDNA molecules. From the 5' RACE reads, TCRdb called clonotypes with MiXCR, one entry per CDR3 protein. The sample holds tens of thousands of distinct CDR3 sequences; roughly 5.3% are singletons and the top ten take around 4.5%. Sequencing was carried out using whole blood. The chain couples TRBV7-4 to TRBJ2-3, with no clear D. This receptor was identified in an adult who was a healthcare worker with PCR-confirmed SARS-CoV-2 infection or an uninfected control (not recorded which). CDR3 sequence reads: CASSSSTDTQYF. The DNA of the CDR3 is TGTGCCAGCAGCTCCAGCACAGATACGCAGTATTTT.